This T cell receptor (beta chain) was obtained from a study of CD4 T cells in relation to SARS-CoV-2 and coronaviruses. Overall study: The HLA restriction of the shared crossreactive spike epitopes was mapped. Whole-study results and caveats: Memory recall responses, not primary responses primed in culture, are what the assay detects.

CD4+ T cells from unexposed donors were obtained before the COVID-19 pandemic (2011-2018). CD4 enrichment then naive enrichment separated naive from memory CD4+ cells. The CDR3 length is 14 residues. The V gene lost 3 bases and the J gene lost 6 bases, with 15 bases spanning the gap. From germline, CDR1 is SGHDT and CDR2 YYEEEE. Deep TCR-beta sequencing used DNA from uncultured naive and memory CD4+ T cells. The assay was immunoSEQ multiplex PCR, and TCRdb's table has in-frame clones only and misses some. In the table there are around 65,000 clones, more than 75% of which are singletons. About this clone: Its antigen remains unidentified.

The source material was memory CD4+ T cells from PBMCs. The chain carries TRBV5-6 and TRBJ1-2, with D uncertain. The TCR originated in a human donor in good health. CDR3 loop: CASSYIGELDGYTF. CDR3 coding DNA: TGTGCCAGCAGCTATATCGGCGAATTGGATGGCTACACCTTC. The variable domain in full, completed from reference TRBV5-6 and TRBJ1-2, reads DAGVTQSPTHLIKTRGQQVTLRCSPKSGHDTVSWYQQALGQGPQFIFQYYEEEERQRGNFPDRFSGHQFPNYSSELNVNALLLGDSALYLCASSYIGELDGYTFGSGTRLTVV.